The text below deals with one TCR beta chain. The sample comes from a study of blood T cell repertoires in COVID-19. On the study more broadly: Acute and convalescent COVID-19 samples came from the United States, Italy and Spain. T cells, B-cell-depleted T cells, or PBMCs supplied cDNA or gDNA.

The CDR3 consists of 14 residues. V gave up 4 bases and J gave up 3 bases, with 13 bases separating them. Germline values: CDR1 SGHDT, CDR2 YYEEEE. The authors' processing: Amplified reference gene primers provided the basis for estimating nucleated cell counts. Sequencing was performed with immunoSEQ multiplex PCR; in TCRdb, only in-frame clones are kept and a portion is missing. The V and J calls and clone size are taken from that table; D and trimming were inferred from the DNA. This sample has about 290,000 clones, with about nine tenths found just once. Material for sequencing was peripheral blood. V gene TRBV5-6 combines with J gene TRBJ1-1; TRBD1 is a possible D gene (5 bases). The receptor's source is a woman in her 30s with active or convalescent COVID-19. CDR3 region: CASSRGRLDTEAFF. The CDR3 coding sequence is TGTGCCAGCAGCAGGGGCAGGCTCGACACTGAAGCTTTCTTT.